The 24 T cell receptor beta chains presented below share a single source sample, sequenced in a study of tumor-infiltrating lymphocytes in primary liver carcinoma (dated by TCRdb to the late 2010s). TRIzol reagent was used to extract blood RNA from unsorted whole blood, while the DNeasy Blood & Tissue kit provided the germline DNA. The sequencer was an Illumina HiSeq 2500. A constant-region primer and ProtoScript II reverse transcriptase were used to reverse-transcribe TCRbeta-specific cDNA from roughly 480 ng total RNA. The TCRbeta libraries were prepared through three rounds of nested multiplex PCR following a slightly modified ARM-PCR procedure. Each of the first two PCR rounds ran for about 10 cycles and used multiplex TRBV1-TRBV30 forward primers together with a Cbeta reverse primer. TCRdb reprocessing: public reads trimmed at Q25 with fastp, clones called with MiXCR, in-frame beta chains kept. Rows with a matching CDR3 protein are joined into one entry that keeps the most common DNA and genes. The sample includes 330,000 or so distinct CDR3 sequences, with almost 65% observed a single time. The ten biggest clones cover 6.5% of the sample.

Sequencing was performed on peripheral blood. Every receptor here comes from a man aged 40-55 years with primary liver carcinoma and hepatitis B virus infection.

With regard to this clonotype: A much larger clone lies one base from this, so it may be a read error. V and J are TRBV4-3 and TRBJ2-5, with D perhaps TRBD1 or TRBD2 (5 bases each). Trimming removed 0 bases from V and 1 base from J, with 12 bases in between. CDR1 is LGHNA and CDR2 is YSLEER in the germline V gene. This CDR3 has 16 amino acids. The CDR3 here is CASSQELTGLQETQYF. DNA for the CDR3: TGCGCCAGCAGCCAAGAACTAACGGGGCTCCAAGAGACCCAGTACTTC.

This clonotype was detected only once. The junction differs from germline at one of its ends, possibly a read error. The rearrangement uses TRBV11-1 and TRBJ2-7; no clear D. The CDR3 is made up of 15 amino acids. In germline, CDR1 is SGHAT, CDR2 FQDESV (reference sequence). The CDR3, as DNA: TGTGCCAGCAGCTTAGTATACGTGGGAAACTACGAGCAATACTTC. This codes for CASSLVYVGNYEQYF.

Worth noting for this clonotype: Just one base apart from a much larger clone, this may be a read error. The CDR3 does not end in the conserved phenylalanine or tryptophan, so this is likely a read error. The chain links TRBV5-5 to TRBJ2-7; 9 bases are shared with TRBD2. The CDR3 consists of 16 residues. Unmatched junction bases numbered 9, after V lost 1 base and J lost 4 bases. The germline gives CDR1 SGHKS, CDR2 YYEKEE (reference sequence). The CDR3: CASSLSLASGMYEQYY. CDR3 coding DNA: TGTGCCAGCAGCTTGAGTCTGGCTAGCGGGATGTACGAGCAGTACTAC.

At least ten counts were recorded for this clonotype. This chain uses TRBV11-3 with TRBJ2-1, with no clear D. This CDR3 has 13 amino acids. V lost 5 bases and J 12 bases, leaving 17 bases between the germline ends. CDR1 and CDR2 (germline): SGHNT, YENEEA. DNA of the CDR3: TGTGCCAGCAGCCCGTCGGATCAGCGCCGGCAGTTCTTC. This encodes CASSPSDQRRQFF.

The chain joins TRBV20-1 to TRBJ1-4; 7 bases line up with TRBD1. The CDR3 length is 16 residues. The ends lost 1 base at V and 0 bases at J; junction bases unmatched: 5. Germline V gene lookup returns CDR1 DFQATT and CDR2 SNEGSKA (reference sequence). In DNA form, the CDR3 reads TGCAGTGCTAGAGGCATCCAGGGGGCAACTAATGAAAAACTGTTTTTT. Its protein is CSARGIQGATNEKLFF.

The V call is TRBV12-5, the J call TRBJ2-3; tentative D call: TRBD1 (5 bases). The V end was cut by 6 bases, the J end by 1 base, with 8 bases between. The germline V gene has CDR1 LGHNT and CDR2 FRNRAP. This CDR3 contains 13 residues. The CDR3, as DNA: TGTGCTAGTGGCCAAGGGGGCACAGATACGCAGTATTTT. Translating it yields CASGQGGTDTQYF.

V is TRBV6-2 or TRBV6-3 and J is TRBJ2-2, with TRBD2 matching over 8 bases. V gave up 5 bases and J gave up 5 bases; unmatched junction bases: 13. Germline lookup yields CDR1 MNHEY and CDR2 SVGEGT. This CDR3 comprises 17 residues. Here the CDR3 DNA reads TGTGCCAGCAGTCGGGCTGCCAGACTAGCGATTACCGGGGAGCTGTTTTTT. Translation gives CASSRAARLAITGELFF.

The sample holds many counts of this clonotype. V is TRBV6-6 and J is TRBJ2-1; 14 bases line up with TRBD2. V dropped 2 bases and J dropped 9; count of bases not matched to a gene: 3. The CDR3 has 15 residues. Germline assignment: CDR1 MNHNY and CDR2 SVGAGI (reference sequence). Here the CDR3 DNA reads TGTGCCAGCAGTTACGGGGGACTAGCGGGAGTTGAGCAGTTCTTC. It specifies CASSYGGLAGVEQFF.

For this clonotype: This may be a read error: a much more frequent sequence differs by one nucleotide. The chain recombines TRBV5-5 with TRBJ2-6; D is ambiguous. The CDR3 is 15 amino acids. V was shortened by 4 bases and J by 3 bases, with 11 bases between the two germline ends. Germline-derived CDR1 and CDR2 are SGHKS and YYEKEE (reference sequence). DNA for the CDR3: TGTGCCAGCAGCCTGACATGGGATGGGGCCAACGTCCTGACTTTC. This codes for CASSLTWDGANVLTF.

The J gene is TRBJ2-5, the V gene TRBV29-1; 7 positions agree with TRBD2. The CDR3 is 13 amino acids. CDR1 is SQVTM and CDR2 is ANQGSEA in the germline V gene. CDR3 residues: CSGDTSEEETQYF. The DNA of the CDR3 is TGCAGTGGTGATACTAGCGAGGAAGAGACCCAGTACTTC.

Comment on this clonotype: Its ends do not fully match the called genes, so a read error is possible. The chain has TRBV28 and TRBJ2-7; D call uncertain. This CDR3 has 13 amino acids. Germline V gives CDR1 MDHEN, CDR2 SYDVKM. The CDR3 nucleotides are TGTGCCAGCAGTTTCCGGCAGTACTACGAGCAGTGCTTC. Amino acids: CASSFRQYYEQCF. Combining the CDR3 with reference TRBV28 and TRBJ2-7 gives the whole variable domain DVKVTQSSRYLVKRTGEKVFLECVQDMDHENMFWYRQDPGLGLRLIYFSYDVKMKEKGDIPEGYSVSREKKERFSLILESASTNQTSMYLCASSFRQYYEQCFGPGTRLTVT.

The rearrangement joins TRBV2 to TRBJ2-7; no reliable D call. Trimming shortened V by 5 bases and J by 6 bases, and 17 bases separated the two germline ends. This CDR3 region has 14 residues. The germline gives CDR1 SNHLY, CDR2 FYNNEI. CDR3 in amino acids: CASSQVGYTSEQYF. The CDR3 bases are TGTGCCAGCAGTCAGGTGGGGTACACCTCCGAGCAGTACTTC.

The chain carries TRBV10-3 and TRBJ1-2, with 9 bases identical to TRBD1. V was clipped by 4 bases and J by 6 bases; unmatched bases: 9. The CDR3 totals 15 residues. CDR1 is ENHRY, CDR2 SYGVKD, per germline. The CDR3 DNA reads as TGTGCCATCAGTGTACGTCCACAGGGGGCGAATGGCTACACCTTC. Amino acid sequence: CAISVRPQGANGYTF.

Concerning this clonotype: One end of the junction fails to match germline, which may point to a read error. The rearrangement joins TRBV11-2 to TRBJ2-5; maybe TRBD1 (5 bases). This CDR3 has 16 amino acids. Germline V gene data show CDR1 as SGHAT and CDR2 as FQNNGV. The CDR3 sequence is CDSSLHPGQGEETQYF. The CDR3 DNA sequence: TGTGACAGCAGCTTACACCCCGGGCAGGGCGAAGAGACCCAGTACTTC. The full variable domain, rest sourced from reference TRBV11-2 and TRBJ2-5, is EAGVAQSPRYKIIEKRQSVAFWCNPISGHATLYWYQQILGQGPKLLIQFQNNGVVDDSQLPKDRFSAERLKGVDSTLKIQPAKLEDSAVYLCDSSLHPGQGEETQYFGPGTRLLVL.

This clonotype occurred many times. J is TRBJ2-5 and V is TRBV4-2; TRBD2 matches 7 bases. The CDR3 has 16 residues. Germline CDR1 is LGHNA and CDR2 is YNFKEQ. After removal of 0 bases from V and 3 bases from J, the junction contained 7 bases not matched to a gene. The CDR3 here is CASSQDLVGGKETQYF. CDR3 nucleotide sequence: TGTGCCAGCAGCCAAGATTTGGTGGGAGGGAAAGAGACCCAGTACTTC.

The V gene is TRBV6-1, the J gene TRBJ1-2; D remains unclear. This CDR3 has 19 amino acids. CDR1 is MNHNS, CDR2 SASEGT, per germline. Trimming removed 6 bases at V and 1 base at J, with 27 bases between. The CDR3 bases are TGTGCCAGCAGGATATCGGTAGATCCGGATAGTCTTCGTAACTATGGCTACACCTTC. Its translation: CASRISVDPDSLRNYGYTF.

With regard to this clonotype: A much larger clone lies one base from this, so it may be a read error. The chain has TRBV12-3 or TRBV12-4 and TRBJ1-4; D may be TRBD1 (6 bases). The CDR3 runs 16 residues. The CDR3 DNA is TGTGCCAGCAGCGACAGACACAGGGAGAAGAATGAAAAACTGGTTTTT. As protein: CASSDRHREKNEKLVF.

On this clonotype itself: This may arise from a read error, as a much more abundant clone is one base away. The CDR3 region has the DNA TGTGCCAGCAGTACCCGGGACAGGGCCAACTATGGCTACGCCTTC. Translated, it gives CASSTRDRANYGYAF. The chain uses TRBV6-2 or TRBV6-3 and TRBJ1-2; TRBD1 agrees at 9 bases. This CDR3 has 15 amino acids. Germline V gene data show CDR1 as MNHEY and CDR2 as SVGEGT.

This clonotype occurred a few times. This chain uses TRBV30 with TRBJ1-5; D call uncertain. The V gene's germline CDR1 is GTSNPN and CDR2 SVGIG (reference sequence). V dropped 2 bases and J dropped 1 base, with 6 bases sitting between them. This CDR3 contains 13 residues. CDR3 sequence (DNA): TGTGCCTGGAGTCAGGAGAGCAATCAGCCCCAGCATTTT. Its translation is CAWSQESNQPQHF.

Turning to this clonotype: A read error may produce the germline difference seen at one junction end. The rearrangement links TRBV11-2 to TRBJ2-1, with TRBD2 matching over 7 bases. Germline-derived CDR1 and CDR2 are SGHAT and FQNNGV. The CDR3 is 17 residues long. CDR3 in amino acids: CVSSLDLGAGRGNEQFF. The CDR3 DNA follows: TGTGTCAGCAGCTTAGATCTCGGAGCGGGGAGGGGTAATGAGCAGTTCTTC.

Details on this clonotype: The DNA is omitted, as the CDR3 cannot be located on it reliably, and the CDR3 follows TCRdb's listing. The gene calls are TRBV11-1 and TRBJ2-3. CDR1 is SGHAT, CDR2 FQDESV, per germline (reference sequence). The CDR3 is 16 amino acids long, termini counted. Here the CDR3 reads CANNYCCQCGTDTQYF.

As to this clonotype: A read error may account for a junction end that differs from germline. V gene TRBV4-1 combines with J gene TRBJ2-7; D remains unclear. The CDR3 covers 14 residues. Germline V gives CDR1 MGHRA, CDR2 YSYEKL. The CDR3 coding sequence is TGCACCAGCAGCCAAGAGAAAGTCTCCTACGAGCAGTACTTC. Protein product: CTSSQEKVSYEQYF.

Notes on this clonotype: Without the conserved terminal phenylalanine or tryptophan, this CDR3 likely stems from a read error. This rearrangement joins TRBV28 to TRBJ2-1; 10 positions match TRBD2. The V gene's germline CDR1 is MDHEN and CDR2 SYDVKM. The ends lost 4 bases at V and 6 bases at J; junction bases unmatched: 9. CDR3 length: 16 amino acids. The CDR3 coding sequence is TGTGCCAGCAGTTCGCTTAGCGGGAGGACGGCCAATGAGCAGTTCTCC. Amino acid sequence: CASSSLSGRTANEQFS.

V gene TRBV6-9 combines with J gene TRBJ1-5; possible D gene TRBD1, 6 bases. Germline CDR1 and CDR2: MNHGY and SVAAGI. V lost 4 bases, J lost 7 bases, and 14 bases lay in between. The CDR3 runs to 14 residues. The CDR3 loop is CASSSDRRKQPQHF. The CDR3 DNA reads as TGTGCCAGCAGTTCCGACAGGCGTAAACAGCCCCAGCATTTT.